This TCR beta chain was retrieved from a study of glioma-infiltrating T cells. Study outcomes and limitations: Non-neoplastic patients had below-expected tissue-blood divergence, while all gliomas exceeded expectation.

Using RNA template, CDR3s of TCR alpha and beta were amplified with iRepertoire arm-PCR. Each CDR3 protein is one row after TCRdb ran MiXCR on the multiplex PCR reads. The sample contains approximately 100,000 distinct CDR3 sequences, under 30% of which appear only once. As to this clonotype: What it binds is not known. This may be a read error: a much more frequent sequence differs by one nucleotide.

CDR1 and CDR2 from the germline V gene are MGHRA and YSYEKL. Trimming removed 4 bases from V and 8 bases from J; junction bases left unmatched: 7. CDR3 length equals 13 residues. Sequencing input: glioma tissue, nonneoplastic brain tissue, or PBMCs (not recorded which). V is TRBV4-1 and J is TRBJ1-2; 7 nucleotides match TRBD1. This sequence was found in a human donor with low-grade glioma or glioblastoma, undergoing nonglioma brain surgery, or in good health (not recorded which). CDR3 sequence: CASSLPDREGYTF. DNA of the CDR3: TGCGCCAGCAGCCTCCCTGACAGGGAAGGCTACACCTTC.